This T cell receptor (beta chain) is drawn from a study of blood T cell repertoires in COVID-19. At the level of the study: Collection of acute and convalescent COVID-19 samples took place in the United States, Italy and Spain.

In the authors' methods: From reference gene primer amplification, estimates of nucleated cell counts were derived. Sequenced by immunoSEQ multiplex PCR; TCRdb stores in-frame clones only, minus some. V and J calls and clone size are as listed in that table; D and trimming were resolved from the DNA. The sample includes around 270,000 clones, 80% to 90% of them seen just once. Trimming removed 1 base at V and 2 bases at J, with 20 bases between. Germline V CDR1 and CDR2: MGHRA, YSYEKL. The CDR3 extends over 19 amino acids. This TCR derives from a woman between 45 and 65 years old with acute or convalescent COVID-19. V and J are TRBV4-1 and TRBJ1-4, with D perhaps TRBD1 (6 bases). Specimen: peripheral blood. The CDR3 DNA follows: TGCGCCAGCAGCCAAGTGGTGGGAGGGGGGCTTGGGACTAATGAAAAACTGTTTTTT. Residues: CASSQVVGGGLGTNEKLFF.